The clone carrying this T cell receptor beta chain showed up just once. The method was immunoSEQ multiplex PCR; TCRdb's version includes in-frame clones alone and lacks a portion of them. Of 700,000 or so clones in the sample, 80% to 90% were seen once. The germline V gene has CDR1 SGHAT and CDR2 FQNNGV. Unmatched junction bases numbered 6, after V lost 5 bases and J lost 2 bases. This CDR3 has 16 amino acids. The entry originates in a study of shared T cell receptors in the human thymus. These data are also associated with another study on human thymus T cells. That study adds: Repertoires sampled from thymus and blood appeared biased in V and J gene usage.

Input material: thymocytes. The V call is TRBV11-2, the J call TRBJ1-3, with 10 bases fitting TRBD1. The sequence was collected from a girl under two years old with a congenital heart defect. DNA for the CDR3: TGTGCCAGCAGCCGCCGGACAGGGGGGCCTGGAAACACCATATATTTT. This encodes CASSRRTGGPGNTIYF.